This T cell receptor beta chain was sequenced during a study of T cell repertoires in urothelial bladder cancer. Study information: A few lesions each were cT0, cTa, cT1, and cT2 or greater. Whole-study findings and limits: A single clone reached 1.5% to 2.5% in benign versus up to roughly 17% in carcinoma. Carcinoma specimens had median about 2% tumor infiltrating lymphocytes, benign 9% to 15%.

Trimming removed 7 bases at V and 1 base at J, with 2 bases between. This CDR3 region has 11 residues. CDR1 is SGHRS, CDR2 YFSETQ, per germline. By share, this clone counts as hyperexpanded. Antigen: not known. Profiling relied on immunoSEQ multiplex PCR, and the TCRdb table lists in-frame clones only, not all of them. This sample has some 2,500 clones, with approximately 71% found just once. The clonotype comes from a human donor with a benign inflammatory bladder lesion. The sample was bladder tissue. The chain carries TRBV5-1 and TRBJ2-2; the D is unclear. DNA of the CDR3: TGCGCCAGCCAGAACACCGGGGAGCTGTTTTTT. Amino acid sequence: CASQNTGELFF.